This T cell receptor (beta chain) was retrieved from a study of identifying expanded T cells in peripheral blood. Trimming cost V 8 bases and J 0 bases, with 8 bases left between them. The CDR3 runs 12 residues. In germline, CDR1 is SNHLY, CDR2 FYNNEI. Healthy donors had no documented immune events, such as infections, while sampled. The method was immunoSEQ multiplex PCR; TCRdb's version includes in-frame clones alone and lacks a portion of them. Counted here are 70,000 to 100,000 clones, more than 75% occurring once; the ten biggest clones make up 5.6%. Study results and limitations: Differentially abundant clones: roughly 1.2 between replicates, 16.4 at about 13 days, 19 to 20 at four. Across healthy donors, higher total template counts meant significantly greater approximately 2-week count variance.

With regard to this clone: Its target is not known.

This sequence was found in a person aged 18 to 70 in good health. The chain couples TRBV2 to TRBJ2-7; D remains unclear. Material for sequencing was blood. The CDR3 bases are TGTGCCAGCCATACGAACTCCTACGAGCAGTACTTC. It codes for CASHTNSYEQYF.